This T cell receptor beta chain was found in a study of human T cells and chemical hapten exposure. Losses at the gene ends were 5 bases for V and 3 bases for J; bases not matched to a gene: 4. The CDR3 sequence is 15 residues long. The germline V gene encodes CDR1 SGHDN and CDR2 FVKESK. Study processing details: Sequenced samples showed a median of around 96,000 TCRs each, with counts running from about 20,000 to 690,000. TCRdb redid the calling of the 5' RACE reads with MiXCR, one entry per CDR3 protein. These V and J calls derive from TCRdb rather than the authors' analysis. The sample comprises tens of thousands of distinct CDR3 sequences, roughly 8.4% of which are singletons, and under 3% rests with the top ten. In this sample, this clonotype turned up a few times. Unfractionated whole blood was the source from which total RNA was extracted.

The rearrangement uses TRBV14 and TRBJ2-2; 9 nucleotides agree with TRBD1. The sequence was obtained from a male donor in good health. CDR3 residues: CASSAWTGDTGELFF. The CDR3 DNA follows: TGTGCCAGCAGCGCATGGACAGGGGACACCGGGGAGCTGTTTTTT. The variable domain in full, completed from reference TRBV14 and TRBJ2-2, reads EAGVTQFPSHSVIEKGQTVTLRCDPISGHDNLYWYRRVMGKEIKFLLHFVKESKQDESGMPNNRFLAERTGGTYSTLKVQPAELEDSGVYFCASSAWTGDTGELFFGEGSRLTVL.